This T cell receptor beta chain comes out of a study of blood T cell repertoires in COVID-19. Study-wide background: COVID-19 samples collected from the United States, Italy and Spain covered acute and convalescent phases. From T cells, B-cell-depleted T cells, or PBMCs came the material, which was cDNA or gDNA.

Germline CDR1 is SGHRS and CDR2 is YFSETQ. The CDR3 runs 18 residues. The J segment lost 5 bases and the V segment lost 0 bases, leaving 15 bases of the junction unmatched. In the original processing: Amplification of reference gene primers provided the estimated nucleated cell counts. Libraries were prepared by immunoSEQ multiplex PCR; TCRdb keeps only in-frame clonotypes and omits some of them. Clone size and the V and J calls come from that table; the DNA yielded D and trimming. The sample shows 190,000 or so clones, 80% to 90% of them seen only once. Material: peripheral blood. The genes are TRBV5-1 and TRBJ2-5; 8 bases line up with TRBD1. This TCR derives from a woman younger than 30 who had recovered from COVID-19. This CDR3 reads CASSLARLGRGLEETQYF. CDR3 coding DNA: TGCGCCAGCAGCTTGGCCCGCCTCGGCAGGGGGCTGGAGGAGACCCAGTACTTC.